The 32 T cell receptor beta chains given below trace back to one sample, sequenced in a study of tumor and adjacent non-tumor tissue in lung cancer. The template was RNA from unsorted bulk tissue. Three rounds of nested PCR, following a modified ARM-PCR protocol, produced the TCRbeta library. TCRdb re-called the multiplex PCR reads with MiXCR, one entry per CDR3 protein. The profile shows 90,000 to 110,000 distinct CDR3 sequences, around 80% of them singletons. Specimen: lung tumor tissue. The receptors here all came from a woman aged 55-70 years with non-small cell lung cancer.

As to this clonotype: A much larger clone sits a single nucleotide away, making a read error possible. The chain recombines TRBV6-1 with TRBJ2-5; D ambiguous. Per the germline V gene, CDR1 is MNHNS and CDR2 is SASEGT. The CDR3 totals 15 residues. V lost 7 bases and J 2 bases, leaving 17 bases between the germline ends. The CDR3 here is CASTDSRRKQETQYF. In DNA form, the CDR3 reads TGTGCCAGCACTGATAGTCGGCGGAAGCAAGAGACCCAGTACTTC.

A note on this clonotype: Since a much larger clone is just one base distant, this may be a read error. The V gene is TRBV6-5, the J gene TRBJ1-6; TRBD1 might be the D (5 bases). Germline CDR1 and CDR2: MNHEY and SVGAGI. This CDR3 spans 15 amino acids. Written as DNA, the CDR3 is TGTGCCAGCAGTTACTCGAACCGGGGCGATTCACCCCTCCGCTTT. Protein: CASSYSNRGDSPLRF.

Comments on this clonotype: One junction end disagrees with the germline gene, perhaps due to a read error. The rearrangement links TRBV20-1 to TRBJ2-5; 7 positions match TRBD2. This CDR3 region has 14 residues. Germline CDR1 is DFQATT and CDR2 is SNEGSKA (reference sequence). The CDR3 sequence is CTATAAGVGETQYF. As DNA, the CDR3 is TGCACTGCTACGGCGGCGGGAGTGGGAGAGACCCAGTACTTC.

In this sample, this clonotype turned up a few times. The rearrangement uses TRBV24-1 and TRBJ2-7, with 7 bases matching TRBD2. The length of the CDR3 is 12 residues. Germline CDR1 and CDR2: KGHDR and SFDVKD. The J segment lost 1 base and the V segment lost 9 bases, leaving 2 bases of the junction unmatched. DNA for the CDR3: TGTGCCACCGCGGGGGATTCCTACGAGCAGTACTTC. Protein: CATAGDSYEQYF.

Worth noting for this clonotype: The junction and the germline gene differ at one end; a read error may be behind it. This sequence joins TRBV4-2 and TRBJ1-5, with a tentative D call TRBD1 (5 bases). The CDR3 has 12 amino acids. The germline CDR1 and CDR2 sequences are LGHNA and YNFKEQ. The CDR3 reads CVSRRGNQPQQF. The CDR3 nucleotides are TGTGTCAGCCGACGGGGCAATCAGCCCCAGCAGTTT.

The genes are TRBV11-2 and TRBJ2-7; D is possibly TRBD1 (5 bases). Between the trimmed V and J ends, which lost 1 base and 0 bases, there was a span of 13 bases. From germline, CDR1 is SGHAT and CDR2 FQNNGV. This CDR3 has 16 amino acids. The CDR3 coding sequence is TGTGCCAGCAGCTTAGTATCAGTGGGGCCCTCCTACGAGCAGTACTTC. Protein: CASSLVSVGPSYEQYF. Combining the CDR3 with reference TRBV11-2 and TRBJ2-7 gives the whole variable domain EAGVAQSPRYKIIEKRQSVAFWCNPISGHATLYWYQQILGQGPKLLIQFQNNGVVDDSQLPKDRFSAERLKGVDSTLKIQPAKLEDSAVYLCASSLVSVGPSYEQYFGPGTRLTVT.

The rearrangement uses TRBV11-1 and TRBJ1-2; TRBD1 is a possible D gene (6 bases). This CDR3 has 14 amino acids. Per the germline V gene, CDR1 is SGHAT and CDR2 is FQDESV (reference sequence). The CDR3 sequence is CGSSSQGPLYGYTF. CDR3 sequence (DNA): TGTGGTAGCAGCTCACAGGGCCCACTCTATGGCTACACCTTC.

Points on this clonotype: One end of the junction does not line up with germline, which may come from a read error. The chain uses TRBV12-3 or TRBV12-4 and TRBJ2-1, with D tentatively TRBD2 (6 bases). This CDR3 contains 13 residues. The CDR3 bases are TGCGCCAGCAGTTGGGGGGTCTCCAGTGACCAGTTCTTC. Protein product: CASSWGVSSDQFF.

V is TRBV7-6 and J is TRBJ2-1; 8 nucleotides agree with TRBD2. V lost 3 bases, J lost 8 bases, and 9 bases stayed unmatched. Germline lookup yields CDR1 SGHVS and CDR2 FNYEAQ. CDR3 length: 15 amino acids. DNA for the CDR3: TGTGCCAGCAGCTTGATGGGGACTAGATTAGATGAGCAGTTCTTC. Protein sequence: CASSLMGTRLDEQFF. The full variable domain, in which reference TRBV7-6 and TRBJ2-1 provide the parts outside the CDR3, is GAGVSQSPRYKVTKRGQDVALRCDPISGHVSLYWYRQALGQGPEFLTYFNYEAQQDKSGLPNDRFSAERPEGSISTLTIQRTEQRDSAMYRCASSLMGTRLDEQFFGPGTRLTVL.

The chain combines TRBV2 with TRBJ1-6; tentatively, D is TRBD1 (5 bases). V was cut by 11 bases and J by 8 bases, with 16 bases left in between. This CDR3 is 13 amino acids long. CDR1 and CDR2 (germline): SNHLY, FYNNEI. The CDR3 protein is CAGGRDQYSPLHF. DNA of the CDR3: TGTGCCGGGGGAAGGGACCAGTATTCACCCCTCCACTTT.

This clonotype was counted only a few times. This sequence joins TRBV28 and TRBJ2-6; D perhaps matches TRBD1 (5 bases). The V gene lost 8 bases and the J gene lost 0 bases, with 5 bases spanning the gap. Looked up from germline, CDR1 is MDHEN and CDR2 is SYDVKM. CDR3 length: 13 amino acids. The CDR3 spells CASQGSGANVLTF. The CDR3 DNA reads as TGTGCCAGCCAGGGCTCTGGGGCCAACGTCCTGACTTTC.

Details on this clonotype: This CDR3 fails to terminate in the conserved phenylalanine or tryptophan, so it likely reflects a read error. The DNA for the CDR3 is TGTGACAGCAATTACACCCAACAGAGGGCCAACACCGGGGAGCTGTTTCTT. This sequence encodes CDSNYTQQRANTGELFL. The gene calls are TRBV6-2 or TRBV6-3 and TRBJ2-2; D might be TRBD2 (5 bases). Germline assignment: CDR1 MNHEY and CDR2 SVGEGT. The CDR3 contains 17 residues.

With respect to this clonotype: Germline is not matched at one junction end, which may reflect a read error. V and J are TRBV29-1 and TRBJ1-1; D may be TRBD1 (6 bases). Germline V gives CDR1 SQVTM, CDR2 ANQGSEA. The CDR3 covers 14 residues. CDR3 DNA: TGCAGCGTTTCCCGGGGGGGCGTGAACACTAAAGCTTTCTTT. It specifies CSVSRGGVNTKAFF.

This clonotype was observed many times. This chain links TRBV6-2 or TRBV6-3 with TRBJ1-2, with a tentative D call TRBD1 (6 bases). Germline assignment: CDR1 MNHEY and CDR2 SVGEGT. Trimming cost V 0 bases and J 3 bases, with 14 bases left between them. The CDR3 length is 16 residues. The CDR3 bases are TGTGCCAGCAGTTACTCCCCAATACAGGGAGACTATGGCTACACCTTC. Translated: CASSYSPIQGDYGYTF.

Concerning this clonotype: A much larger clone is a single base away; this may be a read error. Here the CDR3 DNA reads TGCAGTGCTAGAGAAGGGGTGGCCGGTAATGAAAAACTGTTTTTT. Translated: CSAREGVAGNEKLFF. The V gene is TRBV20-1, the J gene TRBJ1-4; tentative D call: TRBD1 (5 bases). V gave up 0 bases and J gave up 4 bases, with 12 bases separating them. This CDR3 contains 15 residues. Germline V gene sequence: CDR1 DFQATT, CDR2 SNEGSKA (reference sequence).

Concerning this clonotype itself: A read error is likely, as this CDR3 ends without the conserved phenylalanine or tryptophan. The genes are TRBV6-1 and TRBJ1-1; weak D call: TRBD1 (6 bases). The CDR3 spans 16 residues. Germline CDR1 is MNHNS and CDR2 is SASEGT. CDR3 sequence: CASSEEGGGRNTEAFI. The CDR3 nucleotides read TGCGCCAGCAGTGAAGAAGGGGGGGGCCGGAACACTGAAGCTTTCATT.

In regard to this clonotype: A read error may account for a junction end that differs from germline. The J gene is TRBJ1-1, the V gene TRBV29-1; D might be TRBD1 (5 bases). This CDR3 has 11 residues. Germline V gives CDR1 SQVTM, CDR2 ANQGSEA. CDR3 sequence (DNA): TGCAGGGGTCGGGAGGGGACTGAAGTTTTCTTT. As protein: CRGREGTEVFF.

About this clonotype itself: At one of its ends the junction is not consistent with the germline gene, which may arise from a read error. The chain joins TRBV30 to TRBJ2-7; D is possibly TRBD2 (6 bases). The CDR3 contains 13 residues. CDR1 and CDR2 from the germline V gene are GTSNPN and SVGIG (reference sequence). The CDR3 loop is CVWSAGSSYEQYF. Here the CDR3 DNA reads TGTGTCTGGAGTGCCGGGAGCTCCTACGAGCAGTACTTC.

This chain connects TRBV29-1 to TRBJ2-2; 7 nucleotides match TRBD2. The CDR3 is 12 residues long. Germline V gene lookup returns CDR1 SQVTM and CDR2 ANQGSEA. The CDR3 spells CIVGLPGGRLFF. The CDR3 coding sequence is TGCATCGTAGGACTACCCGGGGGGAGGCTGTTTTTT.

The CDR3 nucleotides are TGCAGTGCTAGAGGCGTAGAGAGGACATCGTACACTGAAGCTTTCTTT. It yields the protein CSARGVERTSYTEAFF. J is TRBJ1-1 and V is TRBV20-1, with D maybe TRBD1 (5 bases). CDR3 length: 16 residues. Germline V gives CDR1 DFQATT, CDR2 SNEGSKA (reference sequence). V dropped 1 base and J dropped 3 bases, with 18 bases sitting between them.

As regards this clonotype: Given a much more abundant clone one base away, this may be a read error. The genes are TRBV4-3 and TRBJ2-1, with TRBD2 matching over 11 bases. This CDR3 is built from 16 residues. V lost 4 bases, J lost 6 bases, and 8 bases stayed unmatched. The germline V gene has CDR1 LGHNA and CDR2 YSLEER. The CDR3 DNA follows: TGCGCCAGCAGCCGCCAACTAGCGGGAGTGTCCAATGAGCAGTTCTTC. Translation gives CASSRQLAGVSNEQFF.

This clonotype was recorded many times. The chain recombines TRBV6-1 with TRBJ2-2; possibly TRBD1 or TRBD2 for D (6 bases each). The germline V and J ends were trimmed by 3 bases and 6 bases, with 14 bases remaining between them. This CDR3 has 15 residues. Germline-derived CDR1 and CDR2 are MNHNS and SASEGT. The CDR3 region has the DNA TGTGCCAGCAGTGATTGGGGGGCACCCGCCGGGGAGCTGTTTTTT. The encoded protein is CASSDWGAPAGELFF.

This clonotype was counted only a few times. One junction end does not reproduce the germline sequence, and a read error may be involved. The chain combines TRBV6-6 with TRBJ2-7, with 10 positions matching TRBD1. The CDR3 has 15 residues. Germline V gives CDR1 MNHNY, CDR2 SVGAGI (reference sequence). CDR3 sequence (DNA): TGTGCTAGCAGTCGCCGGACAGGGGGAGATTACGAGCAGTACTTC. It translates to CASSRRTGGDYEQYF.

Regarding this clonotype: The junction does not match germline at one end; this may be a read error. This sequence joins TRBV5-6 and TRBJ2-6; D may be TRBD1 (5 bases). Germline V CDR1 and CDR2: SGHDT, YYEEEE. This CDR3 has 16 amino acids. The CDR3 loop is CASRFLQVSGANVLTF. The CDR3 bases are TGTGCCAGCAGGTTCCTACAGGTCTCTGGGGCCAATGTCCTGACTTTC.

V and J are TRBV7-2 and TRBJ2-1, with TRBD2 matching over 16 bases. The CDR3 is made up of 13 amino acids. CDR1 and CDR2 from the germline V gene are SGHTA and FQGNSA. The junction had 4 bases not matched to a gene; V was cut back by 7 bases and J by 13 bases. This CDR3 is CASTGLAGGPQFF. CDR3 coding DNA: TGTGCCAGCACGGGACTAGCGGGAGGGCCTCAGTTCTTC.

For this clonotype: An end of the junction does not agree with germline; a read error may underlie this. The rearrangement links TRBV20-1 to TRBJ2-2; D is unclear. This CDR3 is built from 13 residues. The V gene's germline CDR1 is DFQATT and CDR2 SNEGSKA (reference sequence). This CDR3 is CSSRYRSTGELFF. In DNA form, the CDR3 reads TGCAGTTCTAGATATAGAAGCACCGGGGAGCTGTTTTTT.

To note about this clonotype: Just one base apart from a much larger clone, this may be a read error. The chain combines TRBV6-2 or TRBV6-3 with TRBJ2-5, with D possibly being TRBD1 or TRBD2 (6 bases each). Germline values: CDR1 MNHEY, CDR2 SVGEGT. V was trimmed by 2 bases and J by 4 bases, leaving 20 bases between them. The CDR3 sequence is 17 residues long. The CDR3 DNA is TGTGCCAGCAGTTACGGGGGACACGTCTGGGGACTAGAGACCCAGTACTTC. Its translation: CASSYGGHVWGLETQYF.

This chain connects TRBV4-3 to TRBJ2-7; D gene ambiguous. CDR1 is LGHNA and CDR2 is YSLEER in the germline V gene. The CDR3 length is 14 residues. V lost 0 bases and J lost 0, with 6 bases in between. The CDR3 DNA follows: TGCGCCAGCAGCCAAGATCTGGACTCCTACGAGCAGTACTTC. Amino acid sequence: CASSQDLDSYEQYF.

This clonotype was found once. The rearrangement links TRBV7-2 to TRBJ2-3; no definite D call. Trimming took off 7 bases at V and 4 bases at J, with 18 bases between the two ends. CDR3 length equals 15 residues. Germline assignment: CDR1 SGHTA and CDR2 FQGNSA. The CDR3 bases are TGTGCCAGCACCCAAACCCAAGTGACGGCAGATACGCAGTATTTT. Encoded protein: CASTQTQVTADTQYF.

This clonotype was detected only a few times. Mismatch with germline at one junction end may stem from a read error. V and J are TRBV11-2 and TRBJ2-1, with 10 bases aligning to TRBD1. Germline V lookup: CDR1 SGHAT, CDR2 FQNNGV. The length of the CDR3 is 15 residues. CDR3 residues: CDSSLGTGAHNEQLF. DNA of the CDR3: TGTGACAGCAGCTTAGGGACAGGGGCCCACAATGAGCAGCTCTTC.

To note about this clonotype: An end of the junction does not agree with germline; a read error may underlie this. The chain joins TRBV4-3 to TRBJ2-1; D gene unclear. The CDR3 is made up of 16 amino acids. From germline, CDR1 is LGHNA and CDR2 YSLEER. The CDR3 region has the DNA TGCGTCAGCAGCAAAGGTCCCATCAGCTCCTACAATAAGCAGTTCTTC. It specifies CVSSKGPISSYNKQFF.

The V and J genes are TRBV4-3 and TRBJ2-1; weak D call: TRBD1 (7 bases). V lost 6 bases and J 5 bases, leaving 17 bases between the germline ends. This CDR3 contains 15 residues. The V gene's germline CDR1 is LGHNA and CDR2 YSLEER. DNA of the CDR3: TGCGCCAGCAGTCGGGCTAGCAGGGGGGACAATGAGCAGTTCTTC. Protein product: CASSRASRGDNEQFF.